These T cell receptor beta chains were read from a single sample in a study of vaccination effects on CD4 cells after COVID-19. No antigen is known for these receptors. This table comes from immunoSEQ multiplex PCR, and its TCRdb copy is limited to in-frame clones, with some not included. This sample has 65,000 to 90,000 clones, with around 81% found just once. Here the sequenced sample was CD4+ T cells from PBMCs cultured with SARS-CoV-2 spike peptides, taken before COVID-19 vaccination. The receptors come from a human donor who received a COVID-19 vaccine. Both conserved end residues are part of each CDR3. Fields, in order: clone size, V gene, J gene, D gene, CDR3 protein, CDR3 DNA. D genes are given only for firm matches. Clone size is stated in some rows and not others, as once, few, many or a class when expanded.

size: once
V: TRBV13
J: TRBJ2-5
D: .
CDR3: CASSFRLAGAQETQYF
DNA: TGTGCCAGCAGCTTCCGGCTGGCGGGGGCTCAAGAGACCCAGTACTTC

size: .
V: TRBV6-6
J: TRBJ1-2
D: TRBD1
CDR3: CASRGGQGTYGYTF
DNA: TGTGCCAGCAGGGGGGGACAGGGTACCTATGGCTACACCTTC

size: .
V: TRBV19
J: TRBJ1-1
D: TRBD1
CDR3: CASSPEQGASTEAFF
DNA: TGTGCCAGTAGTCCGGAACAGGGGGCGAGCACTGAAGCTTTCTTT

size: .
V: TRBV24-1
J: TRBJ1-1
D: .
CDR3: CATSDATQGSTEAFF
DNA: TGTGCCACCAGTGACGCCACCCAGGGGAGCACTGAAGCTTTCTTT

size: .
V: TRBV7-2
J: TRBJ1-3
D: .
CDR3: CASSLGTFSGNTIYF
DNA: TGTGCCAGCAGCTTAGGGACTTTCTCTGGAAACACCATATATTTT

size: .
V: TRBV28
J: TRBJ1-5
D: .
CDR3: CASSLSGNQPQHF
DNA: TGTGCCAGCAGTTTATCCGGCAATCAGCCCCAGCATTTT

size: .
V: TRBV7-3
J: TRBJ1-3
D: TRBD1
CDR3: CASSNTGGAGNTIYF
DNA: TGTGCCAGCAGCAACACAGGGGGCGCCGGAAACACCATATATTTT

size: .
V: TRBV5-5
J: TRBJ2-1
D: TRBD1
CDR3: CASSLTGTEYNEQFF
DNA: TGTGCCAGCAGCTTGACGGGGACAGAGTACAATGAGCAGTTCTTC

size: .
V: TRBV29-1
J: TRBJ2-3
D: .
CDR3: CSVAGAGDTQYF
DNA: TGCAGCGTTGCAGGGGCGGGAGATACGCAGTATTTT

size: .
V: TRBV4-1
J: TRBJ1-4
D: .
CDR3: CASSQAVREKLFF
DNA: TGCGCCAGCAGCCAAGCGGTCAGGGAAAAACTGTTTTTT

size: .
V: TRBV3-1/TRBV3-2
J: TRBJ2-1
D: .
CDR3: CASSQAKVGRGRVNEQFF
DNA: TGTGCCAGCAGCCAAGCGAAGGTTGGGAGGGGGCGCGTGAATGAGCAGTTCTTC

size: .
V: TRBV2
J: TRBJ2-2
D: TRBD2
CDR3: CASKRGDGTGELFF
DNA: TGTGCCAGCAAACGGGGGGATGGCACCGGGGAGCTGTTTTTT

size: .
V: TRBV24-1
J: TRBJ2-1
D: .
CDR3: CATSERAGTGNNEQFF
DNA: TGTGCCACCAGTGAACGAGCCGGGACTGGGAACAATGAGCAGTTCTTC

size: .
V: TRBV30
J: TRBJ1-2
D: TRBD1
CDR3: CAWSDRDRSGGDYGYTF
DNA: TGTGCCTGGAGTGATCGGGACAGGTCGGGAGGAGACTATGGCTACACCTTC

size: few
V: TRBV6-2/TRBV6-3
J: TRBJ1-2
D: TRBD1
CDR3: CASSYSGTGGISNYGYTF
DNA: TGTGCCAGCAGTTACTCGGGGACAGGGGGAATATCTAACTATGGCTACACCTTC

size: few
V: TRBV5-1
J: TRBJ1-2
D: .
CDR3: CASSLDGQNYGYTF
DNA: TGCGCCAGCAGCTTGGACGGTCAGAACTATGGCTACACCTTC

size: .
V: TRBV7-9
J: TRBJ1-4
D: .
CDR3: CASSSRDRPEREKLFF
DNA: TGTGCCAGCAGCTCACGCGACAGACCAGAGAGGGAAAAACTGTTTTTT

size: .
V: TRBV6-5
J: TRBJ1-2
D: TRBD1
CDR3: CASSSSGTGYYGYTF
DNA: TGTGCCAGCAGTTCATCCGGGACAGGGTACTATGGCTACACCTTC

size: once
V: TRBV6-6
J: TRBJ1-2
D: .
CDR3: CASSYAANYGYTF
DNA: TGTGCCAGCAGTTACGCAGCTAACTATGGCTACACCTTC

size: .
V: TRBV6-5
J: TRBJ1-2
D: TRBD1
CDR3: CASSMRDSLGYTF
DNA: TGTGCCAGCAGTATGCGGGACAGTCTTGGCTACACCTTC

size: once
V: TRBV2
J: TRBJ2-1
D: TRBD2
CDR3: CASSDRLGTRQFF
DNA: TGTGCCAGCAGTGACCGCCTCGGGACTAGGCAGTTCTTC

size: .
V: TRBV4-3
J: TRBJ1-2
D: .
CDR3: CASSRSWVVSNYGYTF
DNA: TGCGCCAGCAGCCGATCGTGGGTAGTCTCTAACTATGGCTACACCTTC

size: few
V: TRBV2
J: TRBJ1-1
D: .
CDR3: CASSIGQPNTEAFF
DNA: TGTGCCAGCAGCATAGGGCAGCCGAACACTGAAGCTTTCTTT

size: few
V: TRBV10-1
J: TRBJ2-1
D: .
CDR3: CASSGLGPPNEQFF
DNA: TGCGCCAGCAGTGGCTTAGGGCCCCCCAATGAGCAGTTCTTC

size: .
V: TRBV28
J: TRBJ2-5
D: TRBD2
CDR3: CASSPRGGEETQYF
DNA: TGTGCCAGCTCACCTCGCGGGGGGGAAGAGACCCAGTACTTC

size: .
V: TRBV9
J: TRBJ2-5
D: TRBD2
CDR3: CASSRLAGGGETQYF
DNA: TGTGCCAGCAGCAGACTAGCGGGGGGGGGAGAGACCCAGTACTTC

size: .
V: TRBV12-5
J: TRBJ2-5
D: .
CDR3: CASGLWPPGGGGDQETQYF
DNA: TGTGCTAGTGGTTTGTGGCCCCCCGGGGGCGGGGGAGACCAAGAGACCCAGTACTTC

size: .
V: TRBV18
J: TRBJ2-5
D: .
CDR3: CASSPQQGGETQYF
DNA: TGTGCCAGCTCTCCCCAACAGGGCGGAGAGACCCAGTACTTC

size: once
V: TRBV19
J: TRBJ2-6
D: .
CDR3: CASTAISGANVLTF
DNA: TGTGCCAGTACGGCGATTTCTGGGGCCAACGTCCTGACTTTC

size: .
V: TRBV7-2
J: TRBJ2-4
D: .
CDR3: CASSLRLISVQYF
DNA: TGTGCCAGCAGCCTGAGACTCATATCTGTTCAGTACTTC

size: .
V: TRBV7-9
J: TRBJ1-6
D: TRBD1
CDR3: CASSSGQGSFNSPLHF
DNA: TGTGCCAGCAGCTCGGGACAGGGGTCCTTTAATTCACCCCTCCACTTT

size: .
V: TRBV2
J: TRBJ2-3
D: .
CDR3: CASRDRSDTQYF
DNA: TGTGCCAGCAGGGACAGATCAGATACGCAGTATTTT

size: .
V: TRBV7-3
J: TRBJ2-3
D: .
CDR3: CASSLMGLAGATDTQYF
DNA: TGTGCCAGCAGCTTAATGGGGTTGGCAGGGGCCACAGATACGCAGTATTTT

size: .
V: TRBV28
J: TRBJ1-2
D: .
CDR3: CASSSGARASYGYTF
DNA: TGTGCCAGCAGCTCCGGGGCCCGGGCCAGCTATGGCTACACCTTC

size: .
V: TRBV14
J: TRBJ1-1
D: .
CDR3: CASSQERGWGVNTEAFF
DNA: TGTGCCAGCAGCCAAGAGAGGGGGTGGGGGGTGAACACTGAAGCTTTCTTT

size: .
V: TRBV7-9
J: TRBJ1-2
D: TRBD1
CDR3: CASSPRQGGGYTF
DNA: TGTGCCAGCAGCCCTAGACAGGGTGGGGGCTACACCTTC

size: .
V: TRBV6-2/TRBV6-3
J: TRBJ1-5
D: .
CDR3: CASSYGISVGNQPQHF
DNA: TGTGCCAGCAGTTACGGGATTTCAGTAGGCAATCAGCCCCAGCATTTT

size: .
V: TRBV28
J: TRBJ1-6
D: .
CDR3: CASSFQRDGSPLHF
DNA: TGTGCCAGCAGTTTTCAGAGGGACGGTTCACCCCTCCACTTT

size: once
V: TRBV5-1
J: TRBJ2-5
D: .
CDR3: CASSLVGGETQYF
DNA: TGCGCCAGCAGCTTAGTAGGGGGAGAGACCCAGTACTTC

size: once
V: TRBV6-6
J: TRBJ2-5
D: .
CDR3: CASTPSGETQYF
DNA: TGTGCCAGCACGCCGTCTGGAGAGACCCAGTACTTC

size: .
V: TRBV7-9
J: TRBJ1-6
D: TRBD1
CDR3: CASSWGDRVDSPLHF
DNA: TGTGCCAGCAGCTGGGGCGACAGGGTAGATTCACCCCTCCACTTT

size: few
V: TRBV13
J: TRBJ2-1
D: .
CDR3: CASSSDVHEQFF
DNA: TGTGCCAGCAGCTCCGATGTCCATGAGCAGTTCTTC

size: once
V: TRBV7-2
J: TRBJ2-5
D: .
CDR3: CASSPVTGSETQYF
DNA: TGTGCCAGCAGCCCCGTCACAGGGTCTGAGACCCAGTACTTC

size: .
V: TRBV5-6
J: TRBJ1-1
D: .
CDR3: CASSPGTVNTEAFF
DNA: TGTGCCAGCAGCCCGGGGACGGTGAACACTGAAGCTTTCTTT

size: .
V: TRBV18
J: TRBJ1-5
D: .
CDR3: CASSPYPSEDSNQPQHF
DNA: TGTGCCAGCTCACCATACCCAAGCGAGGACAGCAATCAGCCCCAGCATTTT

size: .
V: TRBV30
J: TRBJ1-6
D: .
CDR3: CAWSVSIEGVAIHF
DNA: TGTGCCTGGAGTGTGTCTATTGAGGGCGTAGCAATCCACTTT

size: .
V: TRBV5-1
J: TRBJ2-2
D: .
CDR3: CASKYGTDTGELFF
DNA: TGCGCCAGCAAATATGGGACGGACACCGGGGAGCTGTTTTTT

size: .
V: TRBV5-1
J: TRBJ1-1
D: .
CDR3: CASSLTGNTEAFF
DNA: TGCGCCAGCAGCTTGACTGGGAACACTGAAGCTTTCTTT